A single sample is the source of the 23 T cell receptor beta chains below, sequenced in a study of PD-L1 blockade in urothelial cancer. Produced via immunoSEQ multiplex PCR; TCRdb's table is partial and in-frame only. This sample has about 63,000 clones; about four fifths occur once, and the top ten carry more than 5.5%. Time point indicated: pretreatment peripheral blood. Sequences were derived from PBMCs, sampled around atezolizumab (anti-PD-L1) treatment. All receptors derive from a man aged 70 or older with urothelial cancer.

The V call is TRBV7-2, the J call TRBJ1-5, with a possible D match to TRBD1 (5 bases). V gave up 1 base and J gave up 9 bases, with 10 bases separating them. The CDR3 totals 13 residues. The germline gives CDR1 SGHTA, CDR2 FQGNSA. DNA of the CDR3: TGTGCCAGCAGCTTAGGGGGGGTAGGGCCCCAGCATTTT. It encodes CASSLGGVGPQHF.

The V call is TRBV7-9, the J call TRBJ2-7; unclear D gene. CDR3 size: 13 residues. The germline CDR1 and CDR2 sequences are SEHNR and FQNEAQ (reference sequence). Trimming removed 2 bases from V and 2 bases from J, with 7 bases in between. CDR3 nucleotide sequence: TGTGCCAGCAGCTTAACCTCGGCCTACGAGCAGTACTTC. As protein: CASSLTSAYEQYF.

The genes are TRBV29-1 and TRBJ1-1, with TRBD1 as a possible D gene (6 bases). The CDR3 runs 12 residues. CDR1 is SQVTM and CDR2 is ANQGSEA in the germline V gene. CDR3 nucleotide sequence: TGCACCTGTGACAGACAGGAGAGTGAAGCTTTCTTT. Its translation: CTCDRQESEAFF.

This rearrangement joins TRBV7-3 to TRBJ1-1, with 10 bases identical to TRBD1. V dropped 3 bases and J dropped 6; count of bases not matched to a gene: 4. This CDR3 has 14 residues. The germline V gene encodes CDR1 SGHTA and CDR2 FQGTGA. CDR3 sequence reads: CASSLGQGRSEAFF. The CDR3 nucleotides read TGTGCCAGCAGCTTGGGACAGGGGCGTTCTGAAGCTTTCTTT.

V gene TRBV7-2 combines with J gene TRBJ2-1; D might be TRBD1 (6 bases). Germline V lookup: CDR1 SGHTA, CDR2 FQGNSA. V lost 4 bases to trimming and J lost 6 bases, with 13 bases between them. The CDR3 totals 14 residues. The CDR3: CASSSPDRRNEQFF. The DNA for the CDR3 is TGTGCCAGCAGCTCTCCCGACAGGCGCAATGAGCAGTTCTTC. Complete variable domain (other parts from reference TRBV7-2 and TRBJ2-1): GAGVSQSPSNKVTEKGKDVELRCDPISGHTALYWYRQSLGQGLEFLIYFQGNSAPDKSGLPSDRFSAERTGGSVSTLTIQRTQQEDSAVYLCASSSPDRRNEQFFGPGTRLTVL.

J is TRBJ1-2 and V is TRBV7-8, with D possibly matching TRBD1 (6 bases). The CDR3 contains 13 residues. Germline V gives CDR1 SGHVS, CDR2 FQNEAQ. Deletions cut 5 bases from V and 8 bases from J, with 15 bases between. This chain's CDR3 is CASSQRLTGGYTF. The CDR3 bases are TGTGCCAGCAGCCAGAGGCTTACAGGGGGCTACACCTTC.

The CDR3 DNA sequence: TGTGCCAGCAGGTCCGGGGCTAGCGGTTTCAATGAGCAGTTCTTC. Residues: CASRSGASGFNEQFF. This rearrangement joins TRBV28 to TRBJ2-1, with 7 bases aligning to TRBD2. Germline V gene data show CDR1 as MDHEN and CDR2 as SYDVKM. The CDR3 covers 15 residues. The J segment lost 6 bases and the V segment lost 6 bases, leaving 11 bases of the junction unmatched.

The chain links TRBV5-4 to TRBJ2-2, with 11 positions matching TRBD1. CDR3 length: 14 residues. Trimming removed 3 bases from V and 7 bases from J; junction bases left unmatched: 2. CDR1 is SGHNT and CDR2 is YYREEE in the germline V gene (reference sequence). CDR3 coding DNA: TGTGCCAGCAGCTCCGGGACAGGGGGCGGGGAGCTGTTTTTT. This sequence encodes CASSSGTGGGELFF.

This chain joins TRBV10-3 and TRBJ2-2, with 10 nucleotides matching TRBD1. Germline values: CDR1 ENHRY, CDR2 SYGVKD. V lost 6 bases and J lost 3; bases outside the gene matches: 4. This CDR3 comprises 15 residues. The CDR3 sequence is CAIRGDRGDTGELFF. DNA of the CDR3: TGTGCCATCAGGGGGGACAGGGGTGACACCGGGGAGCTGTTTTTT.

This sequence joins TRBV7-2 and TRBJ2-7, with D possibly TRBD1 on 6 matching bases. CDR1 is SGHTA, CDR2 FQGNSA, per germline. V lost 5 bases and J lost 4, with 18 bases in between. The CDR3 totals 15 residues. CDR3 in DNA: TGTGCCAGCAGCGTTACTTTGTACAGGGAGTACGAGCAGTACTTC. Its protein product is CASSVTLYREYEQYF.

The chain is built from TRBV6-1 and TRBJ2-1, with D uncertain. From germline, CDR1 is MNHNS and CDR2 SASEGT. The CDR3 contains 15 residues. V was pared by 6 bases and J by 0 bases, with 12 bases between. CDR3 nucleotides: TGTGCCAGCAGAATTTCCTGGAGCTCCTACAATGAGCAGTTCTTC. Its translation is CASRISWSSYNEQFF.

The J gene is TRBJ2-7, the V gene TRBV11-2; 9 bases map to TRBD2. There are 15 residues in the CDR3. CDR1 and CDR2 (germline): SGHAT, FQNNGV. J gave up 3 bases and V 2 bases, and 5 bases lay outside the gene matches. CDR3 region: CASSLYAGGFYEQYF. CDR3 DNA: TGTGCCAGCAGCTTATATGCGGGGGGGTTCTACGAGCAGTACTTC. The entire variable domain, with the rest obtained from reference TRBV11-2 and TRBJ2-7, is as follows: EAGVAQSPRYKIIEKRQSVAFWCNPISGHATLYWYQQILGQGPKLLIQFQNNGVVDDSQLPKDRFSAERLKGVDSTLKIQPAKLEDSAVYLCASSLYAGGFYEQYFGPGTRLTVT.

CDR3 sequence (DNA): TGTGCCAGCAGTTTAGAGGGCCCCGGAAACACCATATATTTT. As protein: CASSLEGPGNTIYF. This chain connects TRBV28 to TRBJ1-3; D unresolved. The CDR3 is 14 amino acids. Germline assignment: CDR1 MDHEN and CDR2 SYDVKM. Between the trimmed V and J ends, which lost 2 bases and 4 bases, there was a span of 9 bases.

This sequence joins TRBV7-2 and TRBJ2-3; D gene unclear. V was cut by 6 bases and J by 6 bases, with 10 bases left in between. In germline, CDR1 is SGHTA, CDR2 FQGNSA. This CDR3 comprises 12 residues. The CDR3: CASSSTRDTQYF. The CDR3, as DNA: TGTGCCAGCAGTTCGACCAGGGATACGCAGTATTTT.

On this clone: One end of the junction is discordant with germline, which a read error may explain. The rearrangement uses TRBV6-5 and TRBJ1-2, with TRBD1 matching 7 bases. Germline V gene lookup returns CDR1 MNHEY and CDR2 SVGAGI. The CDR3 is 12 residues long. The DNA of the CDR3 is TGTGCCAGCAGGCCAATACAGGGGACTGAGGAGTTC. Amino acid sequence: CASRPIQGTEEF.

The J gene is TRBJ1-1, the V gene TRBV6-1, with D maybe TRBD1 (6 bases). Between the trimmed V and J ends, which lost 6 bases and 5 bases, there was a span of 16 bases. CDR1 is MNHNS, CDR2 SASEGT, per germline. This CDR3 is built from 14 residues. The CDR3 reads CASSVSGGDTEAFF. In DNA, the CDR3 is TGTGCCAGCAGCGTTTCGGGGGGCGATACTGAAGCTTTCTTT.

The chain uses TRBV7-3 and TRBJ2-3; 7 bases map to TRBD2. The germline V gene encodes CDR1 SGHTA and CDR2 FQGTGA. The CDR3 is made up of 18 amino acids. J gave up 5 bases and V 3 bases, and 17 bases lay outside the gene matches. The CDR3 DNA sequence: TGTGCCAGCAGCTTCCACCCATCTTCGAGCGGGGAATTAGATACGCAGTATTTT. Its protein product is CASSFHPSSSGELDTQYF.

This chain joins TRBV18 and TRBJ2-1, with TRBD2 matching over 8 bases. Germline values: CDR1 KGHSH, CDR2 LQKENI. The CDR3 is made up of 13 amino acids. Germline trimming cut 8 bases from V and 6 bases from J; bases unmatched to any gene: 6. Here the CDR3 reads CASNPGTSNEQFF. CDR3 coding DNA: TGTGCCAGCAATCCCGGGACTAGCAATGAGCAGTTCTTC. The variable domain in full, completed from reference TRBV18 and TRBJ2-1, reads NAGVMQNPRHLVRRRGQEARLRCSPMKGHSHVYWYRQLPEEGLKFMVYLQKENIIDESGMPKERFSAEFPKEGPSILRIQQVVRGDSAAYFCASNPGTSNEQFFGPGTRLTVL.

The chain combines TRBV11-2 with TRBJ2-7, with D possibly being TRBD2 (6 bases). V lost 5 bases to trimming and J lost 2 bases, with 10 bases between them. Germline V CDR1 and CDR2: SGHAT, FQNNGV. The CDR3 runs to 13 residues. As DNA, the CDR3 is TGTGCCAGCAGCCCCGGGAGCGCCTACGAGCAGTACTTC. Protein: CASSPGSAYEQYF.

This clone was observed once. V is TRBV9 and J is TRBJ2-1; 7 nucleotides match TRBD1. Unmatched junction bases numbered 3, after V lost 3 bases and J lost 0 bases. The CDR3 has 15 amino acids. The germline V gene has CDR1 SGDLS and CDR2 YYNGEE. CDR3 nucleotides: TGTGCCAGCAGCGGTTGGACAGGCTCCTACAATGAGCAGTTCTTC. Translating gives CASSGWTGSYNEQFF.

On this clone: The sample contains more than one DNA sequence encoding this CDR3. The J gene is TRBJ1-1, the V gene TRBV11-2, with D hard to call. V shed 0 bases and J shed 0 bases, with 8 bases lying between them. Germline lookup yields CDR1 SGHAT and CDR2 FQNNGV. This CDR3 is built from 15 residues. The CDR3 sequence: CASSLDPGMNTEAFF. For the CDR3, the DNA is TGTGCCAGCAGCTTAGATCCGGGGATGAACACTGAAGCTTTCTTT. The variable domain in full, with the rest retrieved from reference TRBV11-2 and TRBJ1-1, is EAGVAQSPRYKIIEKRQSVAFWCNPISGHATLYWYQQILGQGPKLLIQFQNNGVVDDSQLPKDRFSAERLKGVDSTLKIQPAKLEDSAVYLCASSLDPGMNTEAFFGQGTRLTVV.

The genes are TRBV7-8 and TRBJ2-6, with TRBD1 identical over 8 bases. This CDR3 has 15 amino acids. The germline V gene has CDR1 SGHVS and CDR2 FQNEAQ. V lost 5 bases, J lost 2 bases, and 2 bases stayed unmatched. The CDR3 spells CASSQDRAGANVLTF. CDR3 sequence (DNA): TGTGCCAGCAGCCAGGACAGGGCTGGGGCCAACGTCCTGACTTTC.

The chain links TRBV12-5 to TRBJ2-3; D is unresolved. The V gene's germline CDR1 is LGHNT and CDR2 FRNRAP. CDR3 length equals 13 residues. Trimming stripped 0 bases from V and 6 bases from J, with 7 bases between. CDR3 sequence (DNA): TGTGCTAGTGGTTTGGTCGCGAGGGATACGCAGTATTTT. This encodes CASGLVARDTQYF.